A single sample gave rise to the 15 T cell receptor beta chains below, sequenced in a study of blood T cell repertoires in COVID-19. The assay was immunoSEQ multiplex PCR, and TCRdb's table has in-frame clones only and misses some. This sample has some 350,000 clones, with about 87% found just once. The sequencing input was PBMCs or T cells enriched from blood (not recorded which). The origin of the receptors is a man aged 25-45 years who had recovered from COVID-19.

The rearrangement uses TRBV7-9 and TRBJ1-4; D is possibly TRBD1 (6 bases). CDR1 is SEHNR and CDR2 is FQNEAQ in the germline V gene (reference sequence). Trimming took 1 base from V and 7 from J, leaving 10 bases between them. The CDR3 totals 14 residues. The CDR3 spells CASSLVEGGEKLFF. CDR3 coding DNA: TGTGCCAGCAGCTTAGTAGAAGGGGGTGAAAAACTGTTTTTT. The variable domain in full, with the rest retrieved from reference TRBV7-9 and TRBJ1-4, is DTGVSQNPRHKITKRGQNVTFRCDPISEHNRLYWYRQTLGQGPEFLTYFQNEAQLEKSRLLSDRFSAERPKGSFSTLEIQRTEQGDSAMYLCASSLVEGGEKLFFGSGTQLSVL.

The CDR3, as DNA: TGCAGTGCTAGTCGAGGGTATAGCAATCAGCCCCAGCATTTT. Encoded protein: CSASRGYSNQPQHF. The chain employs TRBV20-1 and TRBJ1-5; D call uncertain. Per germline, CDR1 DFQATT and CDR2 SNEGSKA (reference sequence). The CDR3 totals 14 residues. The V gene lost 3 bases and the J gene lost 0 bases, with 9 bases spanning the gap.

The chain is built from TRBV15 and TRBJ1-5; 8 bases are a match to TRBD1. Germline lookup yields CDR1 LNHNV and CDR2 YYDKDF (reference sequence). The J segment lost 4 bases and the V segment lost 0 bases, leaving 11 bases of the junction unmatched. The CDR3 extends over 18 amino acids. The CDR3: CATSRDRSLRTGNQPQHF. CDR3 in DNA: TGTGCCACCAGCAGAGATCGCAGTCTTCGGACAGGGAATCAGCCCCAGCATTTT.

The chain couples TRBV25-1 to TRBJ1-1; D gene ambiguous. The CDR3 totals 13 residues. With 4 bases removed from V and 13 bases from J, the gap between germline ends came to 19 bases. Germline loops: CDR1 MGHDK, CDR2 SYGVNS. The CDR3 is CASSVNGESGLFF. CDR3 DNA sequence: TGTGCCAGCAGTGTAAACGGGGAGTCTGGACTTTTCTTT.

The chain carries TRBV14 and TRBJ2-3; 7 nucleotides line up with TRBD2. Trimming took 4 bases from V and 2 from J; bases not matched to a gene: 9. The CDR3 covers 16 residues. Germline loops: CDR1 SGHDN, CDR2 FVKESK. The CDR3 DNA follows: TGTGCCAGCAGCCGCCGTCTAGCGGACTCCACAGATACGCAGTATTTT. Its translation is CASSRRLADSTDTQYF.

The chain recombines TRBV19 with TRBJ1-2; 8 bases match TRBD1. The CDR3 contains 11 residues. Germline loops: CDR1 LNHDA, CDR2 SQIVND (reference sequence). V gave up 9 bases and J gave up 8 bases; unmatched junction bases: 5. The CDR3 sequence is CASRTGSGYTF. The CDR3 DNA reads TGTGCCAGCCGGACAGGGAGCGGCTACACCTTC.

DNA for the CDR3: TGTGCCAGCAGCTCCTCCGGGACAGGAGTCTACGAGCAGTACTTC. Residues: CASSSSGTGVYEQYF. The chain uses TRBV13 and TRBJ2-7, with 8 bases identical to TRBD1. CDR3 length: 15 amino acids. Germline-derived CDR1 and CDR2 are PRHDT and FYEKMQ (reference sequence). J was trimmed by 3 bases and V by 4 bases; bases with no gene match: 8.

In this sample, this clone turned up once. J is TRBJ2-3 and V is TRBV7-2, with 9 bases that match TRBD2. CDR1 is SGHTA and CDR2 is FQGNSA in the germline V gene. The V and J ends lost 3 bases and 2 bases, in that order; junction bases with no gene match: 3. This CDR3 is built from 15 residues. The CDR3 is CASSFSSGATDTQYF. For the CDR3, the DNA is TGTGCCAGCAGCTTTTCTAGCGGGGCCACAGATACGCAGTATTTT.

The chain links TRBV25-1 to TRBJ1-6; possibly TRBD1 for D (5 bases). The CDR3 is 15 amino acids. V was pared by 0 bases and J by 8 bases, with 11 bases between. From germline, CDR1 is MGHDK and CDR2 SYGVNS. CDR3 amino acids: CASSEYGRVDSPLHF. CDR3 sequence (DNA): TGTGCCAGCAGTGAATATGGCAGGGTTGATTCACCCCTCCACTTT.

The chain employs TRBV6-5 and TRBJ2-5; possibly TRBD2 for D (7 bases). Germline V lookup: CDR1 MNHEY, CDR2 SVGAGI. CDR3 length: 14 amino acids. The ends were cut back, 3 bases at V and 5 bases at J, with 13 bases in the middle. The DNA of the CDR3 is TGTGCCAGCAGTTATGGGGAGGGGGTGGAGACCCAGTACTTC. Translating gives CASSYGEGVETQYF.

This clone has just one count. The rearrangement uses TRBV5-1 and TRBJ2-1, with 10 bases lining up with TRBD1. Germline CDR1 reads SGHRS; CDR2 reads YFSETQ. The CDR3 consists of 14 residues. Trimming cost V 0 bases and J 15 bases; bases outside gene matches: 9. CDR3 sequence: CASSLASGTGDRFF. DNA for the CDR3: TGCGCCAGCAGCTTGGCGTCCGGGACAGGGGATAGGTTCTTC.

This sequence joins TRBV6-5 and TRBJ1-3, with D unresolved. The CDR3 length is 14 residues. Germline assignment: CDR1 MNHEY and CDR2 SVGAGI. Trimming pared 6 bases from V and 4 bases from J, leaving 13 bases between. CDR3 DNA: TGTGCCAGCAGCAGGACTCCCTCCGGAAACACCATATATTTT. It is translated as CASSRTPSGNTIYF.

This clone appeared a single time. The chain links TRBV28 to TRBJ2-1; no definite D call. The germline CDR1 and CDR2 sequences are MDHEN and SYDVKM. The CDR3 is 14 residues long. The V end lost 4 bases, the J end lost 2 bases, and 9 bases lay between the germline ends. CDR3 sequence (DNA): TGTGCCAGCAGTTGGCCTCTCCCCTACAATGAGCAGTTCTTC. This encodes CASSWPLPYNEQFF. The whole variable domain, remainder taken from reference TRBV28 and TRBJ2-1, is DVKVTQSSRYLVKRTGEKVFLECVQDMDHENMFWYRQDPGLGLRLIYFSYDVKMKEKGDIPEGYSVSREKKERFSLILESASTNQTSMYLCASSWPLPYNEQFFGPGTRLTVL.

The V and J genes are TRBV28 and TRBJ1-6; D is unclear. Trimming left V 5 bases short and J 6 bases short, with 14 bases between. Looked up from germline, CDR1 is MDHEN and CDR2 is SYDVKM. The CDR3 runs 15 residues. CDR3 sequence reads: CASSEGPQFNSPLHF. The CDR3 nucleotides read TGTGCCAGCAGTGAGGGCCCACAGTTTAATTCACCCCTCCACTTT.

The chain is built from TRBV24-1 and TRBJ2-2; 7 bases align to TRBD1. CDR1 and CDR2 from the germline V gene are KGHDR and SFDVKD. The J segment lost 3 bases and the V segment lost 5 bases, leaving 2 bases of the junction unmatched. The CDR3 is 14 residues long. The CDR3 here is CATSGQGYTGELFF. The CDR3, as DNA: TGTGCCACCAGTGGACAGGGTTACACCGGGGAGCTGTTTTTT.